The 32 T cell receptor beta chains below were found in one sample sequenced in a study of CD8+CD57+ T cells in acquired aplastic anemia. TCR beta VDJ and CDR3 were profiled, and genomic DNA was the template. TCRdb used MiXCR to reprocess the reads, holding one entry per CDR3 protein. The data contain under 40,000 distinct CDR3 sequences, 65% to 80% of them singletons. The sample taken for sequencing was sorted CD4+, CD8+, or CD8+CD57+ T cells (not recorded which) from PBMCs. The receptor set was obtained from a human donor in good health, serving as a control.

The V gene is TRBV11-3, the J gene TRBJ2-5; 11 bases agree with TRBD2. Germline V gene data show CDR1 as SGHNT and CDR2 as YENEEA. The CDR3 is made up of 15 amino acids. V lost 3 bases to trimming and J lost 2 bases; unmatched junction nucleotides: 2. CDR3 sequence reads: CASSFRTSGQETQYF. In nucleotides, the CDR3 is TGTGCCAGCAGCTTCCGGACTAGCGGGCAAGAGACCCAGTACTTC.

This clonotype was detected only a few times. This sequence joins TRBV15 and TRBJ1-2; tentative D call: TRBD1 (5 bases). The V end was cut by 0 bases, the J end by 4 bases, with 15 bases between. CDR1 is LNHNV and CDR2 is YYDKDF in the germline V gene (reference sequence). This CDR3 comprises 16 residues. CDR3 bases: TGTGCCACCAGCAGAGATGACGGTCAGGGAGGCTATGGCTACACCTTC. This translates into CATSRDDGQGGYGYTF.

The V gene is TRBV7-2, the J gene TRBJ2-3; no firm D call. Trimming removed 1 base from V and 6 bases from J, with 8 bases in between. There are 13 residues in the CDR3. CDR1 and CDR2 from the germline V gene are SGHTA and FQGNSA. The CDR3 spells CASSLGRLDTQYF. CDR3 DNA: TGTGCCAGCAGCTTAGGACGGTTGGATACGCAGTATTTT.

This clonotype was detected only a few times. This rearrangement joins TRBV10-3 to TRBJ1-1, with a tentative D call TRBD1 (5 bases). CDR3 length: 14 residues. Germline V lookup: CDR1 ENHRY, CDR2 SYGVKD. The V and J ends lost 6 bases and 10 bases respectively, with 21 bases between them. The CDR3 region is CAIRGERDSVGAFF. The DNA of the CDR3 is TGTGCCATCAGGGGGGAGCGGGATTCGGTTGGAGCTTTCTTT.

The chain carries TRBV20-1 and TRBJ1-6, with unresolved D. Trimming removed 0 bases from V and 8 bases from J, with 14 bases in between. Germline CDR1 and CDR2: DFQATT and SNEGSKA (reference sequence). The CDR3 runs to 15 residues. CDR3: CSAREVPGRDSPLHF. The DNA for the CDR3 is TGCAGTGCTAGAGAGGTGCCTGGGCGGGATTCACCCCTCCACTTT.

The rearrangement uses TRBV19 and TRBJ2-5, with TRBD2 matching over 10 bases. V was clipped by 5 bases and J by 1 base; unmatched bases: 7. This CDR3 contains 16 residues. Germline CDR1 reads LNHDA; CDR2 reads SQIVND (reference sequence). The CDR3 region has the DNA TGTGCCAGTAGTCCTAGCGGGGGCAAACTCCAAGAGACCCAGTACTTC. Residues: CASSPSGGKLQETQYF.

This chain uses TRBV19 with TRBJ1-1; D ambiguous. V lost 3 bases, J lost 1 base, and 6 bases lay in between. From germline, CDR1 is LNHDA and CDR2 SQIVND (reference sequence). The CDR3 covers 13 residues. CDR3 nucleotide sequence: TGTGCCAGTAGTATCTCAGGGAACACTGAAGCTTTCTTT. As protein: CASSISGNTEAFF.

The V call is TRBV29-1, the J call TRBJ1-3, with TRBD1 matching over 7 bases. The CDR3 is 13 amino acids. V was pared by 7 bases and J by 2 bases, with 5 bases of the junction left unmatched. Per the germline V gene, CDR1 is SQVTM and CDR2 is ANQGSEA. The CDR3 DNA reads as TGCAGCGCCGAGGGGGCTACTGGAAACACCATATATTTT. This sequence encodes CSAEGATGNTIYF.

The genes are TRBV19 and TRBJ1-6; D uncertain. Deletions cut 3 bases from V and 13 bases from J, with 13 bases between. CDR1 LNHDA and CDR2 SQIVND come from the germline V gene (reference sequence). The CDR3 has 13 residues. The CDR3 protein is CASSIVRLPPLHF. The CDR3, as DNA: TGTGCCAGTAGTATTGTCAGGCTACCGCCCCTCCACTTT.

V and J are TRBV20-1 and TRBJ1-5, with D unresolved. CDR1 DFQATT and CDR2 SNEGSKA come from the germline V gene (reference sequence). The length of the CDR3 is 13 residues. V shed 5 bases and J shed 3 bases, with 11 bases lying between them. Here the CDR3 DNA reads TGCAGTGCTGCCGGCGGCGCCAATCAGCCCCAGCATTTT. Translated: CSAAGGANQPQHF.

For the CDR3, the DNA is TGTGCCAGCAGCTTAAGTGAAGGGGCCCTCTCCTACGAGCAGTACTTC. Translated, it gives CASSLSEGALSYEQYF. The chain combines TRBV7-3 with TRBJ2-7; D possibly corresponds to TRBD1 (5 bases). The CDR3 runs to 16 residues. CDR1 SGHTA and CDR2 FQGTGA come from the germline V gene. The V and J ends lost 1 base and 0 bases respectively, with 13 bases between them.

This clonotype was picked up many times. V usage is TRBV6-9 and J usage is TRBJ2-1; 11 nucleotides agree with TRBD2. CDR1 and CDR2 (germline): MNHGY, SVAAGI. The CDR3 is 19 amino acids. The junction had 16 bases not matched to a gene; V was cut back by 5 bases and J by 4 bases. DNA of the CDR3: TGTGCCAGCAGTCATAGACTAGCGGGGTACGTTTTTGTTTACAATGAGCAGTTCTTC. Translation: CASSHRLAGYVFVYNEQFF.

The chain employs TRBV29-1 and TRBJ2-3; no firm D call. V shed 8 bases and J shed 2 bases, with 14 bases lying between them. CDR1 is SQVTM and CDR2 is ANQGSEA in the germline V gene. This CDR3 comprises 13 residues. The CDR3 spells CSMVPPHTDTQYF. CDR3 sequence (DNA): TGCAGCATGGTCCCCCCACACACAGATACGCAGTATTTT.

The chain employs TRBV2 and TRBJ2-7, with 9 bases aligning to TRBD1. Germline V gives CDR1 SNHLY, CDR2 FYNNEI. V was pared by 6 bases and J by 6 bases, with 6 bases of the junction left unmatched. CDR3 size: 13 residues. CDR3: CASRDRGPGEQYF. The DNA for the CDR3 is TGTGCCAGCAGGGACAGGGGTCCAGGCGAGCAGTACTTC. Filled out from reference TRBV2 and TRBJ2-7, the complete variable domain reads EPEVTQTPSHQVTQMGQEVILRCVPISNHLYFYWYRQILGQKVEFLVSFYNNEISEKSEIFDDQFSVERPDGSNFTLKIRSTKLEDSAMYFCASRDRGPGEQYFGPGTRLTVT.

CDR3 coding DNA: TGTGCCAGCAGCCATAGAGGCGCGGAGCAGCAGTACGTC. It codes for CASSHRGAEQQYV. The J gene is TRBJ2-7, the V gene TRBV7-2; the D is unclear. Trimming removed 5 bases at V and 8 bases at J, with 16 bases between. The CDR3 spans 13 residues. CDR1 and CDR2 (germline): SGHTA, FQGNSA.

This clonotype came up a few times. The V gene is TRBV29-1, the J gene TRBJ2-5; D call uncertain. CDR3 length equals 11 residues. Germline V gene lookup returns CDR1 SQVTM and CDR2 ANQGSEA. Trimming shortened V by 7 bases and J by 5 bases, and 11 bases separated the two germline ends. The CDR3 sequence is CSANIGETQYF. In DNA form, the CDR3 reads TGCAGCGCAAACATAGGCGAGACCCAGTACTTC.

The table lists this clonotype with a count of one. This rearrangement joins TRBV7-2 to TRBJ1-2; 7 bases match TRBD1. This CDR3 is built from 14 residues. With 4 bases clipped from V and 6 bases from J, the junction kept 8 bases outside the gene matches. CDR1 is SGHTA, CDR2 FQGNSA, per germline. The CDR3 is CASSSLGGTDGYTF. CDR3 DNA sequence: TGTGCCAGCAGCTCGTTAGGGGGGACAGATGGCTACACCTTC.

This clonotype was seen only once. The chain carries TRBV20-1 and TRBJ1-2, with D unclear. Germline V CDR1 and CDR2: DFQATT, SNEGSKA (reference sequence). Trimming took off 5 bases at V and 8 bases at J, with 12 bases between the two ends. The CDR3 sequence is 11 residues long. The CDR3 sequence is CSASVPHGYTF. In DNA form, the CDR3 reads TGCAGTGCTTCCGTTCCCCACGGCTACACCTTC.

As to this clonotype: The junction shows a germline mismatch at one end, possibly a read error. The CDR3 nucleotides are TGTGCCACCAGTGCGGGTGGGAACTATGGCTGCACCTTC. The encoded protein is CATSAGGNYGCTF. The gene calls are TRBV24-1 and TRBJ1-2; D is ambiguous. This CDR3 contains 13 residues. From germline, CDR1 is KGHDR and CDR2 SFDVKD.

The chain uses TRBV25-1 and TRBJ2-5, with 8 bases identical to TRBD1. This CDR3 spans 13 amino acids. Per germline, CDR1 MGHDK and CDR2 SYGVNS. The V segment lost 5 bases and the J segment 6 bases; nucleotides outside the gene matches: 5. CDR3 amino acids: CASSSGGGKTQYF. The CDR3 nucleotides are TGTGCCAGCAGTTCAGGGGGCGGAAAGACCCAGTACTTC.

The chain is built from TRBV7-2 and TRBJ2-5; 8 bases match TRBD1. The trim removed 5 bases at V and 7 bases at J, leaving 9 bases unmatched. Germline CDR1 is SGHTA and CDR2 is FQGNSA. This CDR3 spans 14 amino acids. The CDR3 region has the DNA TGTGCCAGCAGCCAGGACAGGGTTGTGGGGACCCAGTACTTC. It yields the protein CASSQDRVVGTQYF.

The chain links TRBV6-6 to TRBJ2-5, with D possibly being TRBD1 or TRBD2 (5 bases each). Germline values: CDR1 MNHNY, CDR2 SVGAGI (reference sequence). V was pared by 7 bases and J by 7 bases, with 10 bases between. CDR3 length equals 11 residues. The CDR3 protein is CASTGARTQYF. The CDR3 region has the DNA TGTGCCAGCACCGGGGCACGGACCCAGTACTTC.

The V and J genes are TRBV15 and TRBJ1-5; TRBD1 matches 9 bases. The ends lost 3 bases at V and 5 bases at J; junction bases unmatched: 5. This CDR3 is 15 amino acids long. The germline V gene has CDR1 LNHNV and CDR2 YYDKDF (reference sequence). The DNA of the CDR3 is TGTGCCACCAGCAGGGAAGACAGGGGGTATCAGCCCCAGCATTTT. This sequence encodes CATSREDRGYQPQHF.

The genes are TRBV24-1 and TRBJ2-7; 7 positions agree with TRBD2. Trimming removed 4 bases from V and 5 bases from J; junction bases left unmatched: 7. Germline V gene data show CDR1 as KGHDR and CDR2 as SFDVKD. This CDR3 has 14 residues. The CDR3 DNA follows: TGTGCCACCAGTGACCCCTCAGCGGGGAACGAGCAGTACTTC. Amino acid sequence: CATSDPSAGNEQYF.

This rearrangement joins TRBV7-2 to TRBJ2-7, with 7 bases identical to TRBD1. Per germline, CDR1 SGHTA and CDR2 FQGNSA. The CDR3 contains 14 residues. The V segment lost 10 bases and the J segment 3 bases; nucleotides outside the gene matches: 12. In nucleotides, the CDR3 is TGTGCCATCCACTTACCCGGGACAGTCTACGAGCAGTACTTC. Its translation is CAIHLPGTVYEQYF.

The chain joins TRBV2 to TRBJ1-4; tentative D call: TRBD1 (6 bases). CDR3 length equals 14 residues. Trimming pared 6 bases from V and 4 bases from J, leaving 12 bases between. CDR1 SNHLY and CDR2 FYNNEI come from the germline V gene. As DNA, the CDR3 is TGTGCCAGCAGCGAGGGGGGGCTTAATGAAAAACTGTTTTTT. Amino acid sequence: CASSEGGLNEKLFF.

The chain couples TRBV20-1 to TRBJ1-4, with 9 bases identical to TRBD1. V was pared by 0 bases and J by 8 bases, with 10 bases of the junction left unmatched. Germline values: CDR1 DFQATT, CDR2 SNEGSKA (reference sequence). This CDR3 spans 16 amino acids. CDR3 sequence: CSARDPVTGGREKLFF. The CDR3 nucleotides are TGCAGTGCTAGAGATCCCGTGACAGGGGGGCGAGAAAAACTGTTTTTT.

The rearrangement uses TRBV4-2 and TRBJ1-6, with a tentative D call TRBD1 (6 bases). The germline gives CDR1 LGHNA, CDR2 YNFKEQ. The V gene lost 5 bases and the J gene lost 7 bases, with 18 bases spanning the gap. The CDR3 has 16 residues. Here the CDR3 DNA reads TGTGCCAGCAGCGGCGGACGGGGGACAAACAATTCACCCCTCCACTTT. This codes for CASSGGRGTNNSPLHF.

V usage is TRBV6-2 or TRBV6-3 and J usage is TRBJ1-5; 8 nucleotides match TRBD1. The CDR3 spans 15 residues. Germline V gives CDR1 MNHEY, CDR2 SVGEGT. J was trimmed by 4 bases and V by 2 bases; bases with no gene match: 4. Written as DNA, the CDR3 is TGTGCCAGCAGTTACAAGGGACAGGCTAATCAGCCCCAGCATTTT. This gives the protein CASSYKGQANQPQHF.

The J gene is TRBJ2-7, the V gene TRBV29-1, with D tentatively TRBD1 (6 bases). The germline CDR1 and CDR2 sequences are SQVTM and ANQGSEA. V was clipped by 7 bases and J by 2 bases, with 15 bases between them. The CDR3 has 13 residues. CDR3 region: CSAGTPSAYEQYF. CDR3 nucleotide sequence: TGCAGCGCCGGGACACCGTCCGCCTACGAGCAGTACTTC.

The rearrangement joins TRBV10-1 to TRBJ2-7; the D is unclear. Germline CDR1 reads WNHNN; CDR2 reads SYGVQD (reference sequence). Trimming removed 3 bases at V and 2 bases at J, with 8 bases between. This CDR3 region has 13 residues. CDR3 loop: CASSDRWAYEQYF. DNA of the CDR3: TGCGCCAGCAGTGACCGCTGGGCCTACGAGCAGTACTTC.

The gene calls are TRBV7-9 and TRBJ2-7; D unclear. CDR1 is SEHNR, CDR2 FQNEAQ, per germline (reference sequence). This CDR3 is built from 14 residues. The V end was cut by 3 bases, the J end by 3 bases, with 12 bases between. The DNA of the CDR3 is TGTGCCAGCAGCTTGGGCAGCCTTTTCTACGAGCAGTACTTC. This gives the protein CASSLGSLFYEQYF.